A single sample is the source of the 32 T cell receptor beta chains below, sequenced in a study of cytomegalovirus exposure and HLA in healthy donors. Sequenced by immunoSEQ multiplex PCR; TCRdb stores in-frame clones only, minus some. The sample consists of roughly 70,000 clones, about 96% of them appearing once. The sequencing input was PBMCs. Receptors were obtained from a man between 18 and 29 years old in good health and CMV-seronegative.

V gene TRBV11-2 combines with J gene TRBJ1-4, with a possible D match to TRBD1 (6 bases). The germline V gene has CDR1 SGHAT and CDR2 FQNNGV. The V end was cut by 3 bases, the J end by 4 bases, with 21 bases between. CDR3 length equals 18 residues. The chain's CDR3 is CASSFAVSVDSHNEKLFF. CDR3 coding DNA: TGTGCCAGCAGCTTCGCTGTTTCGGTGGACAGTCATAATGAAAAACTGTTTTTT.

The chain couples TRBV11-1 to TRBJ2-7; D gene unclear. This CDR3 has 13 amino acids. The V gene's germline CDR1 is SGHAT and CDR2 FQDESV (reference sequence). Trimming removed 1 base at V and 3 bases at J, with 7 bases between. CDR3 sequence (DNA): TGTGCCAGCAGCTTAGACGGTTACTACGAGCAGTACTTC. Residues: CASSLDGYYEQYF.

The DNA for the CDR3 is TGTGCCAGCAGTTGGACTAGCGGGAGGTCAGAGACCCAGTACTTC. Its translation: CASSWTSGRSETQYF. This rearrangement joins TRBV5-4 to TRBJ2-5; 14 bases line up with TRBD2. Germline V gene sequence: CDR1 SGHNT, CDR2 YYREEE (reference sequence). This CDR3 comprises 15 residues. The J segment lost 4 bases and the V segment lost 5 bases, leaving 4 bases of the junction unmatched.

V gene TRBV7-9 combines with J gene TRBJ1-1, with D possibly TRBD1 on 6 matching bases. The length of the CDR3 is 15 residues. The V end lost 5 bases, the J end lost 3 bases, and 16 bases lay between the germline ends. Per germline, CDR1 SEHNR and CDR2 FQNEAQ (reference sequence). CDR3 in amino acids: CASSTLGGAHTEAFF. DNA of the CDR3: TGTGCCAGCAGCACCCTAGGGGGGGCGCACACTGAAGCTTTCTTT.

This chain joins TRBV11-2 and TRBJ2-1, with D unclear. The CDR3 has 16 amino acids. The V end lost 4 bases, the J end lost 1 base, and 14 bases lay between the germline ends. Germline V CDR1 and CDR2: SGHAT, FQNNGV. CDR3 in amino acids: CASSSEEFRSYNEQFF. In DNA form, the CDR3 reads TGTGCCAGCAGCTCCGAGGAGTTTAGGTCCTACAATGAGCAGTTCTTC.

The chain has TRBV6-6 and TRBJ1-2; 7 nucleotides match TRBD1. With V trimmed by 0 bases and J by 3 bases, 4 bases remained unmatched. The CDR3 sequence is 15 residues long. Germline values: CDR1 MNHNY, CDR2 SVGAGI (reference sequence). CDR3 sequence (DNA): TGTGCCAGCAGTTACTCGGGCGACAGGGACTATGGCTACACCTTC. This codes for CASSYSGDRDYGYTF.

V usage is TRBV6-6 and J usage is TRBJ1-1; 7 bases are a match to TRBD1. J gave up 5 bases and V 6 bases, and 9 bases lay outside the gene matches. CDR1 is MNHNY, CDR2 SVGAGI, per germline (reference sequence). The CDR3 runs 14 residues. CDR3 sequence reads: CASSHPGTETEAFF. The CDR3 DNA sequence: TGTGCCAGCAGCCACCCAGGGACAGAAACTGAAGCTTTCTTT.

DNA for the CDR3: TGTGCCAGCAGGGTGGGGGGAAGCTCTGGAAACACCATATATTTT. Its translation: CASRVGGSSGNTIYF. The chain combines TRBV28 with TRBJ1-3; D is possibly TRBD1 (5 bases). V was shortened by 6 bases and J by 0 bases, with 12 bases between the two germline ends. Germline V gene data show CDR1 as MDHEN and CDR2 as SYDVKM. The length of the CDR3 is 15 residues.

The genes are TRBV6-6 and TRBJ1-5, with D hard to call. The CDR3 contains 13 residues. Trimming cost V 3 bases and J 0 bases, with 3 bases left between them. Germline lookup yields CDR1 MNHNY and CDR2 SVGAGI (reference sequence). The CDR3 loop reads CASSYNSNQPQHF. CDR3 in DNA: TGTGCCAGCAGTTATAATAGCAATCAGCCCCAGCATTTT.

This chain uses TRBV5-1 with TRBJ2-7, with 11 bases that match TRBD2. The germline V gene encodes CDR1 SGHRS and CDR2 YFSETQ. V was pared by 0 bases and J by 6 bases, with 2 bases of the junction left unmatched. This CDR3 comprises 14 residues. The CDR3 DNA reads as TGCGCCAGCAGCTTGGGACTAGCGGGAACCGAGCAGTACTTC. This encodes CASSLGLAGTEQYF. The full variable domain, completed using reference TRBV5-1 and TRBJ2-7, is KAGVTQTPRYLIKTRGQQVTLSCSPISGHRSVSWYQQTPGQGLQFLFEYFSETQRNKGNFPGRFSGRQFSNSRSEMNVSTLELGDSALYLCASSLGLAGTEQYFGPGTRLTVT.

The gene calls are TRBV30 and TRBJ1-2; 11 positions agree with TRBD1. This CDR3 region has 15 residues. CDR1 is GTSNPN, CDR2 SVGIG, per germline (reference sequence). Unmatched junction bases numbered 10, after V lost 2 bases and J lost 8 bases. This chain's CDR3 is CAWSRKGQGAWGYTF. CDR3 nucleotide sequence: TGTGCCTGGAGTAGAAAAGGACAGGGGGCGTGGGGCTACACCTTC. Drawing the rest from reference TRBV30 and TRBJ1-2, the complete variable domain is SQTIHQWPATLVQPVGSPLSLECTVEGTSNPNLYWYRQAAGRGLQLLFYSVGIGQISSEVPQNLSASRPQDRQFILSSKKLLLSDSGFYLCAWSRKGQGAWGYTFGSGTRLTVV.

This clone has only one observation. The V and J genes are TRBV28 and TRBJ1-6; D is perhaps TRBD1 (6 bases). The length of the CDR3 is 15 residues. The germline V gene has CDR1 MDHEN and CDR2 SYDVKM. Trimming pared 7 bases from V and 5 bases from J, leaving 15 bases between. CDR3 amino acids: CASKNTGLDNSPLHF. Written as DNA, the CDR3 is TGTGCCAGCAAAAACACAGGGCTGGATAATTCACCCCTCCACTTT. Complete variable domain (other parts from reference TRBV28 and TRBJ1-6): DVKVTQSSRYLVKRTGEKVFLECVQDMDHENMFWYRQDPGLGLRLIYFSYDVKMKEKGDIPEGYSVSREKKERFSLILESASTNQTSMYLCASKNTGLDNSPLHFGNGTRLTVT.

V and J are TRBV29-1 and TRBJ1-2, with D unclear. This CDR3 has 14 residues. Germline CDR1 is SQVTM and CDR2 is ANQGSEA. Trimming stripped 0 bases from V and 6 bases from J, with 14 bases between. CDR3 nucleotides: TGCAGCGTTGAAGATAGGAGGGATCCCCATGGCTACACCTTC. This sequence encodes CSVEDRRDPHGYTF.

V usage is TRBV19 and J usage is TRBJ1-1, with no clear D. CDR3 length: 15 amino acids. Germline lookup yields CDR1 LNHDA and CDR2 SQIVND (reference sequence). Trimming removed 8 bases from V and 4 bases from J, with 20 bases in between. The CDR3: CASLPGSVYFTEAFF. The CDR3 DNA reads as TGTGCCAGTTTACCGGGGTCAGTTTACTTCACTGAAGCTTTCTTT.

The CDR3 loop is CASTQDPGVEKLFF. The CDR3, as DNA: TGTGCCAGCACCCAAGATCCAGGGGTTGAAAAACTGTTTTTT. The gene calls are TRBV6-5 and TRBJ1-4; D might be TRBD1 (6 bases). V was clipped by 7 bases and J by 7 bases, with 16 bases between them. The CDR3 covers 14 residues. The germline V gene has CDR1 MNHEY and CDR2 SVGAGI.

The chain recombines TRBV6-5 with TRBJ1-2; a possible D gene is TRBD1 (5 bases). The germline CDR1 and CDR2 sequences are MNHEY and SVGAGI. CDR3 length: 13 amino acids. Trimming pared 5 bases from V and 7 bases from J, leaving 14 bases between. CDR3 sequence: CASSPAGSIGYTF. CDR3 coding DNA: TGTGCCAGCAGTCCGGCAGGGTCTATTGGCTACACCTTC.

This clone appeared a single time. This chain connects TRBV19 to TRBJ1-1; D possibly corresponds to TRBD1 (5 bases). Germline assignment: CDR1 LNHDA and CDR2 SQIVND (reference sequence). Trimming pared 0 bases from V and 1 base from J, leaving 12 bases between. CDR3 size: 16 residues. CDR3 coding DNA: TGTGCCAGTAGTATAGATCCCTGGCAGGGGAACACTGAAGCTTTCTTT. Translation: CASSIDPWQGNTEAFF.

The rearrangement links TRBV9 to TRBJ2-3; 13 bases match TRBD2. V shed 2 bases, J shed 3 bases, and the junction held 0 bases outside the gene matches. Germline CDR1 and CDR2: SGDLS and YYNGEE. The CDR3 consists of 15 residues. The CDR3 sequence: CASSVGLAGTDTQYF. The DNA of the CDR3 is TGTGCCAGCAGCGTGGGACTAGCGGGAACAGATACGCAGTATTTT. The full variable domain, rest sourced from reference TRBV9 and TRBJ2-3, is DSGVTQTPKHLITATGQRVTLRCSPRSGDLSVYWYQQSLDQGLQFLIQYYNGEERAKGNILERFSAQQFPDLHSELNLSSLELGDSALYFCASSVGLAGTDTQYFGPGTRLTVL.

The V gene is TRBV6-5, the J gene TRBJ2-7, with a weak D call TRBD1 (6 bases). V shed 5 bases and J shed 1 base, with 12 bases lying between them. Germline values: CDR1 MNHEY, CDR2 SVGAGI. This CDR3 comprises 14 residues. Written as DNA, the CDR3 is TGTGCCAGCAGTCCAAACAGGGATTCCTACGAGCAGTACTTC. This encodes CASSPNRDSYEQYF.

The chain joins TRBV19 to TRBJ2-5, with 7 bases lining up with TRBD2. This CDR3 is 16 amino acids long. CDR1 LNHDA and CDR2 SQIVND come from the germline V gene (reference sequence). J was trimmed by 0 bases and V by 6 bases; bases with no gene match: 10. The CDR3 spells CASRAEGAGYQETQYF. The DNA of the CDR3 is TGTGCCAGTAGAGCCGAAGGAGCGGGATACCAAGAGACCCAGTACTTC. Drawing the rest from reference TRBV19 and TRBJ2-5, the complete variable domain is DGGITQSPKYLFRKEGQNVTLSCEQNLNHDAMYWYRQDPGQGLRLIYYSQIVNDFQKGDIAEGYSVSREKKESFPLTVTSAQKNPTAFYLCASRAEGAGYQETQYFGPGTRLLVL.

The CDR3 DNA reads TGTGCCAGCAGTTTCGGGTATAGCAATCAGCCCCAGCATTTT. Translation: CASSFGYSNQPQHF. The chain uses TRBV27 and TRBJ1-5; D is undetermined. Looked up from germline, CDR1 is MNHEY and CDR2 is SMNVEV (reference sequence). This CDR3 contains 14 residues. Trimming left V 3 bases short and J 0 bases short, with 6 bases between.

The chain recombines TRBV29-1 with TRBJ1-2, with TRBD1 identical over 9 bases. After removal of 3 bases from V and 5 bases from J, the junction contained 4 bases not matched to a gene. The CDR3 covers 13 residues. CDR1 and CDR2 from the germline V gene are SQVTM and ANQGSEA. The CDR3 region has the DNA TGCAGCGTTGAGGGGACAGGGTCGTATGGCTACACCTTC. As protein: CSVEGTGSYGYTF.

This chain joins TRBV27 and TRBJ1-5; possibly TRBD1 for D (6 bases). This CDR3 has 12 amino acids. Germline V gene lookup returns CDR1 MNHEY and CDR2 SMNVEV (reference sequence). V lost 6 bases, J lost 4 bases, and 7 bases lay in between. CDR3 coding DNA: TGTGCCAGCAGACAGGGTAATCAGCCCCAGCATTTT. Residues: CASRQGNQPQHF.

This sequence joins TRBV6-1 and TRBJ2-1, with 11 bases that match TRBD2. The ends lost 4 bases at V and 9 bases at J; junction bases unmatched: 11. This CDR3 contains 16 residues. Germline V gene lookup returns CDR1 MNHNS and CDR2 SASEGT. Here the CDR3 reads CASSGRLAGGQGEQFF. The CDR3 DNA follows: TGTGCCAGCAGTGGCCGGCTAGCGGGAGGTCAGGGTGAGCAGTTCTTC.

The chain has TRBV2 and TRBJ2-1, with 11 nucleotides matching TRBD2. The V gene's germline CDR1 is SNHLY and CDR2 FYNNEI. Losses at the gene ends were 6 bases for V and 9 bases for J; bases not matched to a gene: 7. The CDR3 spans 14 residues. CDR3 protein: CASRGTSGIREQFF. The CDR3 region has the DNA TGTGCCAGCAGAGGGACTAGCGGTATACGTGAGCAGTTCTTC.

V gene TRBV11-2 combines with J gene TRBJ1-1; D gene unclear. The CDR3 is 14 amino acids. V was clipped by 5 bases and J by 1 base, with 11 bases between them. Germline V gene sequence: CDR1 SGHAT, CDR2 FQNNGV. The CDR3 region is CASSVSSWNTEAFF. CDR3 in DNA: TGTGCCAGCAGCGTATCTTCTTGGAACACTGAAGCTTTCTTT.

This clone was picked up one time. The CDR3 DNA follows: TGCGCCAGCAGCCAAGGCGGGACTAGCACAGATACGCAGTATTTT. This encodes CASSQGGTSTDTQYF. The chain recombines TRBV4-1 with TRBJ2-3, with a possible D match to TRBD2 (6 bases). V shed 1 base and J shed 0 bases, with 8 bases lying between them. CDR1 and CDR2 from the germline V gene are MGHRA and YSYEKL. The CDR3 length is 15 residues.

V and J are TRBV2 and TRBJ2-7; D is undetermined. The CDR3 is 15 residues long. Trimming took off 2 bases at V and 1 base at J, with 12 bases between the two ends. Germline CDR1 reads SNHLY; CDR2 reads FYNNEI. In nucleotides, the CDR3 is TGTGCCAGCAGTGAATACTTACTAACATCCTACGAGCAGTACTTC. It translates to CASSEYLLTSYEQYF.

For the CDR3, the DNA is TGTGCCAGCTCACCGGGGGGGCCGTCCTACGAGCAGTACTTC. Amino acids: CASSPGGPSYEQYF. The chain uses TRBV18 and TRBJ2-7; D may be TRBD2 (7 bases). V lost 3 bases, J lost 1 base, and 10 bases lay in between. Germline V lookup: CDR1 KGHSH, CDR2 LQKENI. The CDR3 sequence is 14 residues long. The full variable domain, rest sourced from reference TRBV18 and TRBJ2-7, is NAGVMQNPRHLVRRRGQEARLRCSPMKGHSHVYWYRQLPEEGLKFMVYLQKENIIDESGMPKERFSAEFPKEGPSILRIQQVVRGDSAAYFCASSPGGPSYEQYFGPGTRLTVT.

The DNA for the CDR3 is TGTGCCAGCAGTCCCACCCCCGACAAAACCGGGGAGCTGTTTTTT. This encodes CASSPTPDKTGELFF. The rearrangement uses TRBV28 and TRBJ2-2; D ambiguous. The CDR3 has 15 amino acids. Between the trimmed V and J ends, which lost 5 bases and 5 bases, there was a span of 15 bases. The V gene's germline CDR1 is MDHEN and CDR2 SYDVKM.

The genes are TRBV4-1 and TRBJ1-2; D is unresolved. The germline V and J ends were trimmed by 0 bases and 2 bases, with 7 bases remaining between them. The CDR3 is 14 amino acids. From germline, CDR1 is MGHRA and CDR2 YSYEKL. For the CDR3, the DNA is TGCGCCAGCAGCCAAGATCCACAGAACTATGGCTACACCTTC. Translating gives CASSQDPQNYGYTF.

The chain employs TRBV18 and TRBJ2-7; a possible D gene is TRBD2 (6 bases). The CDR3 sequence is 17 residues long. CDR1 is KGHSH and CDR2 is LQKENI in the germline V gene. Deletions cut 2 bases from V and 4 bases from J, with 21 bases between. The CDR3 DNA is TGTGCCAGCTCACCATTAGCTTCTCGGGGGTTAGGATACGAGCAGTACTTC. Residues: CASSPLASRGLGYEQYF.